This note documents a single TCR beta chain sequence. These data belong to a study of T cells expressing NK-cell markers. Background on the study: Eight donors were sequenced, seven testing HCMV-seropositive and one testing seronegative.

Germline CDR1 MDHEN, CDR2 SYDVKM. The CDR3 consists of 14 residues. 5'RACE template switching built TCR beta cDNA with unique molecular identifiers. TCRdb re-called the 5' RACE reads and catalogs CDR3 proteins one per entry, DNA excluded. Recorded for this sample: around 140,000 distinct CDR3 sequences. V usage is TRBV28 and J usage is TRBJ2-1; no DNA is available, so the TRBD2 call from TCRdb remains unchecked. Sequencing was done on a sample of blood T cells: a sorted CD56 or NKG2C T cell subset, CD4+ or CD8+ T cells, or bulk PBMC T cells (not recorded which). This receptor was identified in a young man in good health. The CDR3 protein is CASSPGAGVGEQFF.